This T cell receptor (beta chain) was profiled in a study of CD8+CD57+ T cells in acquired aplastic anemia. For the study at large: Healthy donor sequencing depth: approximately 9.9 million CD4+, fewer than 13 million CD8+ reads.

Between the trimmed V and J ends, which lost 7 bases and 7 bases, there was a span of 16 bases. CDR3 length equals 13 residues. Per the germline V gene, CDR1 is SQVTM and CDR2 is ANQGSEA. Study-wide results and limits: Both patients and controls carried the same twenty-nine CD8+ CDR3 sequences.

As for this clonotype: Its specificity is unknown.

Both TCR beta VDJ combination and CDR3 sequence profiling were carried out. Genomic DNA was the template for this profiling. Each CDR3 protein gets one entry after TCRdb re-called the reads with MiXCR. The profile covers 86,000 or so distinct CDR3 sequences, with under 50% appearing a single time and approximately 70% taken by the ten largest. Sequencing used sorted CD4+, CD8+, or CD8+CD57+ T cells (not recorded which) from PBMCs. This rearrangement joins TRBV29-1 to TRBJ2-2; D possibly corresponds to TRBD2 (6 bases). The sequence came from a human donor in good health, serving as a control. The CDR3 coding sequence is TGCAGCGCCGTAGGAGGGCCTGGCGGGGAGCTGTTTTTT. Residues: CSAVGGPGGELFF.